The 6 T cell receptor beta chains below all came from one sample that was sequenced in a study of T cell repertoires in cytomegalovirus infection. TCRdb itself ran the reads through MiXCR, one entry per CDR3 protein. The table has 100,000 to 150,000 distinct CDR3 sequences, 7% to 10% seen once. The sample taken for sequencing was PBMCs. The source is a human donor in good health (CMV status not recorded). Some clones in this sample may be carry-over from other donors' samples.

The sample holds many counts of this clonotype. The V call is TRBV2, the J call TRBJ2-1; possibly TRBD1 for D (5 bases). V was shortened by 7 bases and J by 4 bases, with 17 bases between the two germline ends. This CDR3 region has 15 residues. Germline CDR1 is SNHLY and CDR2 is FYNNEI. CDR3 DNA sequence: TGTGCCAGCACTCCACGACAGAAGACTTACAATGAGCAGTTCTTC. Translation gives CASTPRQKTYNEQFF.

This clonotype was seen ten or more times. The CDR3 loop reads CASSLRKGGGLNEQYF. The CDR3 DNA sequence: TGTGCCAGCAGCTTGCGAAAAGGCGGGGGGCTAAACGAGCAGTACTTC. The chain is built from TRBV7-2 and TRBJ2-7; 8 bases line up with TRBD2. Germline V gene data show CDR1 as SGHTA and CDR2 as FQGNSA. The trim removed 3 bases at V and 5 bases at J, leaving 12 bases unmatched. The CDR3 extends over 16 amino acids.

There are a few counts of this clonotype. V and J are TRBV11-2 and TRBJ2-3; perhaps TRBD1 as D (6 bases). This CDR3 region has 13 residues. The germline gives CDR1 SGHAT, CDR2 FQNNGV. The V end lost 5 bases, the J end lost 7 bases, and 13 bases lay between the germline ends. The CDR3 spells CASSPRQGNTQYF. The CDR3 nucleotides read TGTGCCAGCAGCCCCCGGCAGGGGAATACGCAGTATTTT.

This clonotype was seen many times. The chain uses TRBV12-3 or TRBV12-4 and TRBJ1-1; D unclear. CDR3 size: 13 residues. V was cut by 6 bases and J by 2 bases, with 10 bases left in between. The CDR3 DNA reads TGTGCCAGCAGCCAAACAAGAAACACTGAAGCTTTCTTT. Translation gives CASSQTRNTEAFF.

This clonotype was recorded at least ten times. CDR3 sequence (DNA): TGTGCCACCAGTGATTCCGGACAGGGGAACACCGGGGAGCTGTTTTTT. Its protein product is CATSDSGQGNTGELFF. V is TRBV24-1 and J is TRBJ2-2; TRBD1 matches at 8 bases. Germline lookup yields CDR1 KGHDR and CDR2 SFDVKD. The CDR3 loop spans 16 amino acids. V lost 2 bases to trimming and J lost 1 base; unmatched junction nucleotides: 2.

There are many counts of this clonotype. The chain carries TRBV7-9 and TRBJ1-4; 8 positions match TRBD1. CDR1 is SEHNR and CDR2 is FQNEAQ in the germline V gene (reference sequence). The V segment lost 4 bases and the J segment 4 bases; nucleotides outside the gene matches: 5. This CDR3 has 15 residues. CDR3 residues: CASSSQGAGNEKLFF. CDR3 bases: TGTGCCAGCAGCTCGCAGGGGGCGGGTAATGAAAAACTGTTTTTT.